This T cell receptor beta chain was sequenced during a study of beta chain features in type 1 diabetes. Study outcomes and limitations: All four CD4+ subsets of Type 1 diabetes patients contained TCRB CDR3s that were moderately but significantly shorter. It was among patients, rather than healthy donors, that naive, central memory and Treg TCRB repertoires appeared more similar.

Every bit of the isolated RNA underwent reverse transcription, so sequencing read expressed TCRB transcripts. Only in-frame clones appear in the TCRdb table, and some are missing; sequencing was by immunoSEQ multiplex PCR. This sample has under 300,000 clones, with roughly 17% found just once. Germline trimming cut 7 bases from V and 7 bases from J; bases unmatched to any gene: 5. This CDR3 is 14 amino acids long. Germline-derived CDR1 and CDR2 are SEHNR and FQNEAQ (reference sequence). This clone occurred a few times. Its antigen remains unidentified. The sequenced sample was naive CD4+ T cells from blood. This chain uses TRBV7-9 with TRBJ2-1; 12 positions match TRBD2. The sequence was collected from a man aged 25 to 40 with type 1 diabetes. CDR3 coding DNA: TGTGCCAGCACGCGACTAGCGGGAGTGAATGAGCAGTTCTTC. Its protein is CASTRLAGVNEQFF.